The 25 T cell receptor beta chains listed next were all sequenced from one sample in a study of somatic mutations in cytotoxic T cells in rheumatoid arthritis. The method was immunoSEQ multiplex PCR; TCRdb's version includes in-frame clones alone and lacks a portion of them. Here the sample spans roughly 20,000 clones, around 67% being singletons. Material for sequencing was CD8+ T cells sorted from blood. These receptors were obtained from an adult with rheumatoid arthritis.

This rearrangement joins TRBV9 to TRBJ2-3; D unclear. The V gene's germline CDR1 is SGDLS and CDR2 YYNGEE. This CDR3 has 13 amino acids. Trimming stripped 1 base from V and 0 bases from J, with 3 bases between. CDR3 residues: CASSVSSTDTQYF. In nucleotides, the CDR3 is TGTGCCAGCAGCGTATCTAGCACAGATACGCAGTATTTT.

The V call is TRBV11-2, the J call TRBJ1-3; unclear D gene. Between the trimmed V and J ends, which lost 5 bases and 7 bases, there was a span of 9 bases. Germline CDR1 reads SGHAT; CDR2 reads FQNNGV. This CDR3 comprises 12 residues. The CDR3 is CASSLTGNTIYF. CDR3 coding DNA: TGTGCCAGCAGCCTCACCGGTAACACCATATATTTT.

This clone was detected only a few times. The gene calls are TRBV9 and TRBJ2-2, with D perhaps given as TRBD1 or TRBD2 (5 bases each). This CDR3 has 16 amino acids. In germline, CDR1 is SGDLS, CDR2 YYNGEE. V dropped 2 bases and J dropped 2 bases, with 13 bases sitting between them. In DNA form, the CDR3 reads TGTGCCAGCAGCGTGACCGGGACGGCCAACACCGGGGAGCTGTTTTTT. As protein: CASSVTGTANTGELFF.

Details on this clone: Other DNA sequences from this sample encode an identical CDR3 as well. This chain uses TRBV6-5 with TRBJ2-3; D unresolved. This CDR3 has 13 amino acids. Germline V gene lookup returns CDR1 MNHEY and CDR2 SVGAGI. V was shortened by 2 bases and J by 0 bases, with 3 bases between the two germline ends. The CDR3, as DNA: TGTGCCAGCAGTTACGCTAGCACAGATACGCAGTATTTT. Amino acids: CASSYASTDTQYF.

The CDR3 DNA reads as TGCGCCAGCAGCTTTCTCGGGGATGACACTGAAGCTTTCTTT. It codes for CASSFLGDDTEAFF. The chain is built from TRBV5-1 and TRBJ1-1; D gene ambiguous. Germline values: CDR1 SGHRS, CDR2 YFSETQ. V shed 2 bases and J shed 3 bases, with 11 bases lying between them. There are 14 residues in the CDR3.

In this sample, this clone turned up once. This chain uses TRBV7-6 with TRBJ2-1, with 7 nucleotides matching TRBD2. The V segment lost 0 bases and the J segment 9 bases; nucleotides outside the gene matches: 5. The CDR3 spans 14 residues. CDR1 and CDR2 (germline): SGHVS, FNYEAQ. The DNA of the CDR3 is TGTGCCAGCAGCTTAGCGGAAGGGGAGGGTGAGCAGTTCTTC. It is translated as CASSLAEGEGEQFF.

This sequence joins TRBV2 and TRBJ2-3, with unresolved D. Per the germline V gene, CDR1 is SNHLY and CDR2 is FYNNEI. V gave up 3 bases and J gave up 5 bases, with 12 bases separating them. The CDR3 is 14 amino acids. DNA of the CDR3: TGTGCCAGCAGTGACCCTAGATTAGAAGATACGCAGTATTTT. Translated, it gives CASSDPRLEDTQYF.

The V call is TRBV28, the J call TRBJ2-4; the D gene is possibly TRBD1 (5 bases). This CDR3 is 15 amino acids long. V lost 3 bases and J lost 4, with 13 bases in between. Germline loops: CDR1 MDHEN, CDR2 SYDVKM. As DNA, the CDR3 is TGTGCCAGCAGTTTGAGAGGTCGGACAAAAAACATTCAGTACTTC. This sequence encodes CASSLRGRTKNIQYF.

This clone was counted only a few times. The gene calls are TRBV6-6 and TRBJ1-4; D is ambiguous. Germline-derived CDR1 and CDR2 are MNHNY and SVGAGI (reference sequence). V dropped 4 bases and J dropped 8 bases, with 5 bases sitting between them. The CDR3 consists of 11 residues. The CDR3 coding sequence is TGTGCCAGCAGTTTCTCAGAAAAACTGTTTTTT. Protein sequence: CASSFSEKLFF.

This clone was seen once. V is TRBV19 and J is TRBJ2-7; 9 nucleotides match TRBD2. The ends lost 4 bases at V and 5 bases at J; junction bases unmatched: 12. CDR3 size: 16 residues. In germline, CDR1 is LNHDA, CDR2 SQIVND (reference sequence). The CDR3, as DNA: TGTGCCAGTAGTACCCCCGGGGTAGCGGGGGCTAACGAGCAGTACTTC. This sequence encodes CASSTPGVAGANEQYF.

CDR3 residues: CASSPPGLAAYTDTQYF. In nucleotides, the CDR3 is TGTGCCAGCAGCCCGCCAGGACTAGCGGCGTACACAGATACGCAGTATTTT. This chain joins TRBV5-4 and TRBJ2-3; TRBD2 matches at 10 bases. J gave up 2 bases and V 4 bases, and 10 bases lay outside the gene matches. The germline V gene has CDR1 SGHNT and CDR2 YYREEE (reference sequence). The CDR3 has 17 amino acids. The full variable domain, with the rest looked up from reference TRBV5-4 and TRBJ2-3, is ETGVTQSPTHLIKTRGQQVTLRCSSQSGHNTVSWYQQALGQGPQFIFQYYREEENGRGNFPPRFSGLQFPNYSSELNVNALELDDSALYLCASSPPGLAAYTDTQYFGPGTRLTVL.

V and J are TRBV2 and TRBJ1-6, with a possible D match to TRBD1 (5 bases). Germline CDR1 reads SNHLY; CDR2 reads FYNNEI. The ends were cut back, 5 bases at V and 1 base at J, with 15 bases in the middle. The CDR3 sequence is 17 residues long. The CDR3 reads CASSKQETSSYNSPLHF. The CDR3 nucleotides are TGTGCCAGCAGTAAACAGGAGACAAGTTCCTATAATTCACCCCTCCACTTT.

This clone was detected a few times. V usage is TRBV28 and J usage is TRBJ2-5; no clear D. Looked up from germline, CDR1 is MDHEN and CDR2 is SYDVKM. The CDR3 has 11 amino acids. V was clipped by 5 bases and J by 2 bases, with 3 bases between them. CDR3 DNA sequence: TGTGCCAGCAGTACACAAGAGACCCAGTACTTC. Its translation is CASSTQETQYF.

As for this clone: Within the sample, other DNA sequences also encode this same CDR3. CDR3 amino acids: CASSPAGASTDTQYF. The DNA for the CDR3 is TGTGCCAGCAGTCCCGCGGGGGCCAGCACAGATACGCAGTATTTT. This chain joins TRBV7-9 and TRBJ2-3; a weak D match, TRBD2 (7 bases). The V and J ends lost 6 bases and 0 bases respectively, with 13 bases between them. The CDR3 sequence is 15 residues long. Per the germline V gene, CDR1 is SEHNR and CDR2 is FQNEAQ (reference sequence).

The CDR3, as DNA: TGTGCCAGCAGCAACCGGGACAGGGGGGGTCACGAGCAGTACTTC. This encodes CASSNRDRGGHEQYF. V and J are TRBV11-2 and TRBJ2-7, with 11 positions matching TRBD1. The germline V gene encodes CDR1 SGHAT and CDR2 FQNNGV. Losses at the gene ends were 5 bases for V and 5 bases for J; bases not matched to a gene: 8. The CDR3 contains 15 residues.

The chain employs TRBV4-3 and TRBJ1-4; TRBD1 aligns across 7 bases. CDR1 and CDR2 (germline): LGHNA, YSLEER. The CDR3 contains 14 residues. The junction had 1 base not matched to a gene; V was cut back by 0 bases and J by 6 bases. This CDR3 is CASSQEGGYEKLFF. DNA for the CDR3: TGCGCCAGCAGCCAAGAAGGGGGCTATGAAAAACTGTTTTTT.

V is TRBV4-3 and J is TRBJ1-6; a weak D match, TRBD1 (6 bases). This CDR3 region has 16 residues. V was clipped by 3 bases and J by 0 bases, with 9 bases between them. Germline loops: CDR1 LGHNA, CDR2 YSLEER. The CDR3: CASSQEGVSYNSPLHF. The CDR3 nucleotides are TGCGCCAGCAGCCAGGAGGGGGTCTCCTATAATTCACCCCTCCACTTT.

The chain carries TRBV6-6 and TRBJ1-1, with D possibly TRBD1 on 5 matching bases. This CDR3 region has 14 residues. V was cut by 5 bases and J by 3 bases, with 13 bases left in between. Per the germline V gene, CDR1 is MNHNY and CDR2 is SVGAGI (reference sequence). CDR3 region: CASSVPSGDTEAFF. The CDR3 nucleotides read TGTGCCAGCAGTGTCCCATCGGGGGACACTGAAGCTTTCTTT.

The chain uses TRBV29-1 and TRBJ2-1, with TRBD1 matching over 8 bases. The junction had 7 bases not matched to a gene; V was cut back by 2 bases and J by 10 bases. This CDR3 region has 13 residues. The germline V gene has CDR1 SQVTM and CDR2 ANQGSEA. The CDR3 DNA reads TGCAGCGTTGAAAGGGGACAGGTCTTCGAGCAGTTCTTC. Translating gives CSVERGQVFEQFF.

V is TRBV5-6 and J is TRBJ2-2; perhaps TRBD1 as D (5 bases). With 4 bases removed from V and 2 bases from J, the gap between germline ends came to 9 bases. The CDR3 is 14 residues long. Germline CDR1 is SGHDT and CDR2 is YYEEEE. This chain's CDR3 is CASSDGQNTGELFF. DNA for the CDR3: TGTGCCAGCAGCGACGGACAAAACACCGGGGAGCTGTTTTTT.

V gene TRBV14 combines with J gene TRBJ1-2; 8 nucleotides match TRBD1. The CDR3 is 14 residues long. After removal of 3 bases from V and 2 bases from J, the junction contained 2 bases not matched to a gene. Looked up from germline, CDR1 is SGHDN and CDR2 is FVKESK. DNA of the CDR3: TGTGCCAGCAGCCATCGGACAGGGAACTATGGCTACACCTTC. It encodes CASSHRTGNYGYTF.

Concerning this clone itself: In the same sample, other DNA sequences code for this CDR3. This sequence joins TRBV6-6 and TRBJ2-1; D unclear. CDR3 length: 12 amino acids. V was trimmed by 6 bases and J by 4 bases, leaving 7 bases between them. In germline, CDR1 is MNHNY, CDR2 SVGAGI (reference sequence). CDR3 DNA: TGTGCCAGCAGCAGGCCTTACAATGAGCAGTTCTTC. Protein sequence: CASSRPYNEQFF.

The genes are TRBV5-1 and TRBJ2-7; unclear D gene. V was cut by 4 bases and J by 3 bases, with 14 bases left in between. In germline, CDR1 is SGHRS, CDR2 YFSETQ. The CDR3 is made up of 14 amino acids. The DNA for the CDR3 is TGCGCCAGCAGCCCACAGCAATCTGGCTACGAGCAGTACTTC. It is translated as CASSPQQSGYEQYF.

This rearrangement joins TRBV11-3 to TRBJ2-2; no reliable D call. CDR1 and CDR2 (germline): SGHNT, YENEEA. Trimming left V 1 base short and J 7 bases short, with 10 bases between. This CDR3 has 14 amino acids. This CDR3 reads CASSLGSPYGELFF. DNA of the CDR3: TGTGCCAGCAGCTTAGGATCCCCCTACGGGGAGCTGTTTTTT.

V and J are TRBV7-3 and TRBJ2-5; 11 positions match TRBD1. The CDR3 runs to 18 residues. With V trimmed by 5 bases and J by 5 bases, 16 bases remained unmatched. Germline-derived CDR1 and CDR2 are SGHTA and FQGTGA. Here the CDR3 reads CASSRYPPGQGVVETQYF. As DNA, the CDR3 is TGTGCCAGCAGCCGCTACCCTCCGGGACAGGGGGTTGTTGAGACCCAGTACTTC.